This section outlines one T cell receptor (beta chain) sequence together with its context. Time point noted: neoterminal ileum biopsy at postoperative endoscopy, about 6 months after surgery. This specimen belongs to a study of T cell repertoires in ileal Crohn's disease. Study-level background: The M6 sample came from neoterminal ileum during colonoscopy after surgery.

Per sample, approximately 540 nanograms of biopsy DNA were TCRB immunosequenced. Some clones are missing from TCRdb's copy, which holds only in-frame ones; the method was immunoSEQ multiplex PCR. The table has about 11,000 clones, approximately 72% seen once. This CDR3 has 17 residues. The V gene's germline CDR1 is SGHDT and CDR2 YYEEEE. Trimming cost V 4 bases and J 2 bases; bases outside gene matches: 11. The TCR originated in an adult with Crohn's disease. The sequenced sample consisted of ileal tissue. V gene TRBV5-6 combines with J gene TRBJ2-3; TRBD2 matches 9 bases. The CDR3 region is CASSALAAGGVTDTQYF. The CDR3 coding sequence is TGTGCCAGCAGCGCCCTGGCAGCGGGAGGTGTCACAGATACGCAGTATTTT.